The 31 T cell receptor beta chains given below trace back to one sample, sequenced in a study of T cells in women clearing cervical HPV infection. Using immunoSEQ multiplex PCR, the repertoire was profiled, and TCRdb retains in-frame clones only, with some absent. Its table lists under 50,000 clones. Sequencing was done on a sample of blood buffy coat. The receptors originated from a woman aged 18 to 75 with a cervical HPV16 infection that either progressed to CIN3+ or cleared (not recorded which).

For this clone: The missing CDR3 end, 3 residues past where the read stops, is filled in from the germline J gene. The chain has TRBV19 and TRBJ2-3, with 8 bases fitting TRBD1. The CDR3 extends over 12 amino acids. Germline CDR1 is LNHDA and CDR2 is SQIVND (reference sequence). The CDR3 spells CASRPGGETQYF. The DNA read from the CDR3 is TGTGCCAGTAGACCAGGGGGCGAGACG.

Comments on this clone: The read halts 3 residues ahead of the CDR3 end, with the missing end drawn from the germline J gene. This sequence joins TRBV2 and TRBJ1-2, with 11 positions matching TRBD1. The CDR3 is 15 amino acids. V was clipped by 3 bases and J by 4 bases; unmatched bases: 4. The germline V gene has CDR1 SNHLY and CDR2 FYNNEI. This CDR3 is CASSDRGQGGYGYTF. The CDR3 DNA, read in part, is TGTGCCAGCAGTGATCGGGGACAGGGGGGCTATGGC.

With respect to this clone: The read stops 3 residues short of the end of the CDR3; the missing end is completed from the germline J gene. The V and J genes are TRBV29-1 and TRBJ2-2; TRBD1 is a possible D gene (5 bases). Germline loops: CDR1 SQVTM, CDR2 ANQGSEA. The CDR3 runs to 13 residues. Partial CDR3 DNA: TGCAGCGTTGAAATCTCTGGGGCCAACGTG. Translation: CSVEISGANV. The whole CDR3 reads CSVEISGANVLFF.

As regards this clone: The junction departs from germline at one end; a sequencing error may be responsible. The CDR3 end is not reached by the read, which stops 3 residues before it; the germline J gene fills it in. The chain employs TRBV11-2 and TRBJ1-2; D is unresolved. Per the germline V gene, CDR1 is SGHAT and CDR2 is FQNNGV. The CDR3 is made up of 14 amino acids. Partial CDR3 DNA: TGTGCCAGCAGCGTAGATGGTGAGCCCTATGGC. Its translation is CASSVDGEPYG. The whole CDR3 sequence reads CASSVDGEPYGYTF.

Comments on this clone: The CDR3 extends 3 residues past the end of the read, so its final part is completed from the germline J gene. The rearrangement uses TRBV7-2 and TRBJ2-2; D ambiguous. Germline assignment: CDR1 SGHTA and CDR2 FQGNSA. This CDR3 comprises 13 residues. Trimming cost V 5 bases and J 5 bases, with 9 bases left between them. The sequenced part of the CDR3 DNA is TGTGCCAGCAGCCTAAGGCGGACCGGGGAG. This sequence encodes CASSLRRTGE. The CDR3 in full is CASSLRRTGELFF.

Regarding this clone: The read is 3 residues too short to cover the CDR3 end, so that end is filled in from the germline J gene. J is TRBJ1-4 and V is TRBV5-3; TRBD1 agrees at 9 bases. TRBV5-3 is known as an ORF, though its function is uncertain. CDR3 length equals 18 residues. Losses at the gene ends were 4 bases for V and 6 bases for J; bases not matched to a gene: 16. CDR3 bases read: TGTGCCAGAAGCGAGCCGGGACAGGGCCCCCTTTTATATGAAAAA. Its protein is CARSEPGQGPLLYEK. The complete CDR3 reads CARSEPGQGPLLYEKLFF.

Comments on this clone: The read ends 3 residues shy of where the CDR3 ends; the end is completed using the germline J gene. The same CDR3 is also encoded by other DNA sequences in this sample. The chain carries TRBV2 and TRBJ2-3, with 9 bases matching TRBD2. Germline V gene data show CDR1 as SNHLY and CDR2 as FYNNEI. The CDR3 covers 15 residues. V lost 5 bases and J lost 5; bases outside the gene matches: 8. CDR3 DNA (partial): TGTGCCAGCAGTAACGGCGGGGGGGCGGGAGATACG. Translation: CASSNGGGAGDT. In full, the CDR3 reads CASSNGGGAGDTQYF.

Note on this clone: From the germline J gene comes the end of the CDR3, since the read stops 3 residues before it. This rearrangement joins TRBV19 to TRBJ1-1; unclear D gene. The germline V gene has CDR1 LNHDA and CDR2 SQIVND (reference sequence). The CDR3 length is 17 residues. V lost 3 bases to trimming and J lost 6 bases, with 23 bases between them. The DNA read from the CDR3 is TGTGCCAGTAGTATCAGGAGTTCAGGAGCCCCCGTGGCTGAA. Its protein product is CASSIRSSGAPVAE. The full CDR3 sequence reads CASSIRSSGAPVAEAFF.

Concerning this clone itself: Coverage ceases 3 residues before the CDR3 finishes, and the germline J gene fills in the end. The chain joins TRBV6-2 or TRBV6-3 to TRBJ1-2, with TRBD1 identical over 7 bases. CDR3 length equals 15 residues. The J segment lost 4 bases and the V segment lost 6 bases, leaving 11 bases of the junction unmatched. Germline V lookup: CDR1 MNHEY, CDR2 SVGEGT. Partial CDR3 DNA: TGTGCCAGCAGCCTAAAACGACAGGGTGTCTATGGC. Its translation is CASSLKRQGVYG. The whole CDR3 protein reads CASSLKRQGVYGYTF.

As for this clone: The read ends 3 residues early relative to the CDR3; the germline J gene fills the gap. This sequence joins TRBV2 and TRBJ2-5; the match to TRBD2 covers 7 bases. V lost 6 bases and J lost 5; bases outside the gene matches: 15. The CDR3 extends over 16 amino acids. CDR1 is SNHLY and CDR2 is FYNNEI in the germline V gene. The covered CDR3 bases are TGTGCCAGCAGGGAGGCGGGAGTCCCCGTGGGGGAGACC. Translating gives CASREAGVPVGET. The complete CDR3 protein is CASREAGVPVGETQYF.

As regards this clone: The read terminates 3 residues before the CDR3 end, so the remaining end is supplied by the germline J gene. The chain uses TRBV27 and TRBJ2-7; weak D call: TRBD2 (6 bases). CDR3 size: 15 residues. V was pared by 10 bases and J by 4 bases, with 23 bases between. Germline CDR1 MNHEY, CDR2 SMNVEV (reference sequence). CDR3 in amino acids: CANRTGTPSLYEQYF. The part of the CDR3 DNA that was read is TGTGCCAACAGGACCGGGACTCCGAGTTTGTACGAG.

As to this clone: The DNA ends 3 residues before the CDR3 does, and the rest of the CDR3 is filled in from the germline J gene. Other DNA sequences in this specimen translate into the identical CDR3. The rearrangement uses TRBV18 and TRBJ1-3; 8 bases are a match to TRBD1. Germline loops: CDR1 KGHSH, CDR2 LQKENI. V shed 3 bases and J 0 bases; nucleotides not matched to a gene: 13. The length of the CDR3 is 19 residues. The CDR3 DNA, read in part, is TGTGCCAGCTCACCCCGGACAGGGCACGCCTCCTTCTCTGGAAACACC. As protein: CASSPRTGHASFSGNT. The whole CDR3 protein reads CASSPRTGHASFSGNTIYF.

As for this clone: The sequenced fragment ends 3 residues before the CDR3 boundary, so the rest is inferred from the germline J gene. The V call is TRBV7-8, the J call TRBJ2-3, with a possible D match to TRBD1 (5 bases). CDR1 and CDR2 (germline): SGHVS, FQNEAQ. V was cut by 5 bases and J by 4 bases, with 10 bases left in between. The CDR3 spans 13 residues. The CDR3: CASSPDRPDTQYF. The sequenced part of the CDR3 DNA is TGTGCCAGCAGCCCTGACAGACCAGATACG.

Of note for this clone: The missing CDR3 end, 3 residues past where the read stops, is filled in from the germline J gene. This chain uses TRBV18 with TRBJ1-2, with D perhaps matching TRBD1 (5 bases). The CDR3 extends over 16 amino acids. CDR1 and CDR2 from the germline V gene are KGHSH and LQKENI. The covered CDR3 bases are TGTGCCAGCTCACCAGGACACCTCCAAGCCCTCTACGAC. Its protein is CASSPGHLQALYD. The whole CDR3 sequence is CASSPGHLQALYDYTF.

Turning to this clone: From the germline J gene comes the end of the CDR3, since the read stops 3 residues before it. The rearrangement uses TRBV13 and TRBJ2-1; D not certain. Germline V gene sequence: CDR1 PRHDT, CDR2 FYEKMQ (reference sequence). V lost 1 base and J 3 bases, leaving 4 bases between the germline ends. The CDR3 extends over 13 amino acids. The chain's CDR3 is CASSLDSYNEQFF. The sequenced part of the CDR3 DNA is TGTGCCAGCAGCTTAGACAGCTACAATGAG.

In the case of this clone: Sequencing ends 3 residues short of the CDR3 end; the germline J gene provides the rest. The chain employs TRBV29-1 and TRBJ2-4, with 11 bases fitting TRBD2. CDR1 and CDR2 from the germline V gene are SQVTM and ANQGSEA. Losses at the gene ends were 4 bases for V and 8 bases for J; bases not matched to a gene: 7. The CDR3 is made up of 14 amino acids. Here the CDR3 reads CSVGPSGGSDIQYF. The sequenced part of the CDR3 DNA is TGCAGCGTTGGCCCTAGCGGGGGGTCGGACATT.

On this clone itself: The CDR3 extends 3 residues past the end of the read, so its final part is completed from the germline J gene. This chain links TRBV7-6 with TRBJ1-4, with D perhaps matching TRBD1 (5 bases). Germline-derived CDR1 and CDR2 are SGHVS and FNYEAQ. CDR3 size: 14 residues. V lost 6 bases and J 7 bases, leaving 15 bases between the germline ends. The chain's CDR3 is CASSPSGWGEKLFF. The sequenced CDR3 bases are TGTGCCAGCAGTCCTTCAGGGTGGGGTGAAAAA.

In the case of this clone: The read falls 3 residues short of the CDR3 end, and the missing part is taken from the germline J gene. The chain recombines TRBV5-1 with TRBJ2-3; 8 bases agree with TRBD1. The germline V gene has CDR1 SGHRS and CDR2 YFSETQ. The CDR3 extends over 15 amino acids. J was trimmed by 3 bases and V by 0 bases; bases with no gene match: 3. The CDR3 DNA, read in part, is TGCGCCAGCAGCTTGGACAGGGGGATAACAGATACG. This encodes CASSLDRGITDT. Given in full, the CDR3 is CASSLDRGITDTQYF.

Details on this clone: The CDR3 end falls 3 residues outside the read, so it is completed with the germline J gene. The V call is TRBV7-2, the J call TRBJ2-7, with 9 bases matching TRBD2. There are 15 residues in the CDR3. In germline, CDR1 is SGHTA, CDR2 FQGNSA. V lost 5 bases and J lost 2; bases outside the gene matches: 7. This CDR3 is CASSQSGGQPYEQYF. The sequenced part of the CDR3 DNA is TGTGCCAGCAGCCAGAGCGGGGGGCAGCCCTACGAG.

As for this clone: The read gets to within 3 residues of the CDR3 end, and the germline J gene fills in the rest. V is TRBV10-3 and J is TRBJ1-1; 9 positions match TRBD1. The CDR3 is 14 amino acids. With 7 bases clipped from V and 4 bases from J, the junction kept 7 bases outside the gene matches. The germline CDR1 and CDR2 sequences are ENHRY and SYGVKD. CDR3 region: CAITSDRGSTEAFF. The CDR3 bases that were read are TGTGCCATCACCTCCGACAGGGGGAGCACTGAA.

As to this clone: Coverage ceases 3 residues before the CDR3 finishes, and the germline J gene fills in the end. The chain links TRBV28 to TRBJ2-3; possible D gene TRBD2, 5 bases. Trimming took 3 bases from V and 3 from J, leaving 13 bases between them. Germline CDR1 MDHEN, CDR2 SYDVKM. This CDR3 is 15 amino acids long. CDR3 DNA, as far as it was read: TGTGCCAGCAGTTTTCCAGCGGTGGCGACAGATACG. It yields the protein CASSFPAVATDT. The entire CDR3 is CASSFPAVATDTQYF. Looking up the rest from reference TRBV28 and TRBJ2-3 gives the full variable domain: DVKVTQSSRYLVKRTGEKVFLECVQDMDHENMFWYRQDPGLGLRLIYFSYDVKMKEKGDIPEGYSVSREKKERFSLILESASTNQTSMYLCASSFPAVATDTQYFGPGTRLTVL.

This chain's CDR3 is CASSAGDFSWDTEAFF. CDR3 DNA (partial): TGTGCCAGTAGTGCCGGGGACTTCAGCTGGGACACTGAA. This rearrangement joins TRBV19 to TRBJ1-1, with D perhaps TRBD1 (5 bases). The read gets to within 3 residues of the CDR3 end, and the germline J gene fills in the rest. V lost 5 bases and J lost 3, with 19 bases in between. This CDR3 has 16 residues. CDR1 is LNHDA and CDR2 is SQIVND in the germline V gene (reference sequence).

As to this clone: The read stops 3 residues short of the end of the CDR3; the missing end is completed from the germline J gene. This chain uses TRBV2 with TRBJ2-3, with TRBD1 identical over 7 bases. This CDR3 contains 16 residues. In germline, CDR1 is SNHLY, CDR2 FYNNEI. The sequenced CDR3 bases are TGTGCCAGCAGTGAAGGTGGGCTGACAGGGTCTCAGCCG. Translating it yields CASSEGGLTGSQP. In full, the CDR3 reads CASSEGGLTGSQPQYF. The full variable domain, rest sourced from reference TRBV2 and TRBJ2-3, is EPEVTQTPSHQVTQMGQEVILRCVPISNHLYFYWYRQILGQKVEFLVSFYNNEISEKSEIFDDQFSVERPDGSNFTLKIRSTKLEDSAMYFCASSEGGLTGSQPQYFGPGTRLTVL.

With regard to this clone: The read ends 3 residues early relative to the CDR3; the germline J gene fills the gap. The rearrangement joins TRBV5-1 to TRBJ1-1; 7 nucleotides line up with TRBD1. Germline V gene data show CDR1 as SGHRS and CDR2 as YFSETQ. The CDR3 consists of 16 residues. CDR3 DNA, as far as it was read: TGCGCCAGCAGCTTGGTCGGGGGACAGAGGAGGAGGGGA. As protein: CASSLVGGQRRRG. The CDR3 in full is CASSLVGGQRRRGAFF.

As to this clone: With the read ending 3 residues before the CDR3 end, the germline J gene is used to fill in that end. The chain links TRBV5-1 to TRBJ2-1, with D maybe TRBD1 (5 bases). The CDR3 is 14 amino acids. Trimming took 4 bases from V and 4 from J, leaving 12 bases between them. Looked up from germline, CDR1 is SGHRS and CDR2 is YFSETQ. CDR3: CASSLGQEYNEQFF. The CDR3 bases that were read are TGCGCCAGCAGCCTAGGACAAGAATACAATGAG.

Note on this clone: The read ends 3 residues before the CDR3 terminus; that terminus is restored from the germline J gene. V gene TRBV25-1 combines with J gene TRBJ2-7, with D maybe TRBD2 (6 bases). Germline V gives CDR1 MGHDK, CDR2 SYGVNS. V was pared by 6 bases and J by 0 bases, with 24 bases between. The CDR3 extends over 18 amino acids. The CDR3 loop reads CASRLQGSGTPSSYEQYF. Partial CDR3 DNA: TGTGCCAGCAGACTTCAGGGTTCCGGGACTCCCAGCTCCTACGAG.

Details on this clone: Read sequence stops 3 residues before the CDR3 end, and the germline J gene provides the missing end. The chain has TRBV4-1 and TRBJ1-2; the D gene is possibly TRBD1 (5 bases). The CDR3 is 15 residues long. Germline V lookup: CDR1 MGHRA, CDR2 YSYEKL. The sequenced CDR3 bases are TGCGCCAGCAGCCCTGGAGGAGGGGATTCTCGGGGC. Its translation is CASSPGGGDSRG. The whole CDR3 protein is CASSPGGGDSRGYTF.

Regarding this clone: The CDR3 extends 3 residues past the end of the read, so its final part is completed from the germline J gene. The gene calls are TRBV5-1 and TRBJ1-1, with D perhaps TRBD1 (6 bases). The V gene lost 5 bases and the J gene lost 1 base, with 9 bases spanning the gap. The V gene's germline CDR1 is SGHRS and CDR2 YFSETQ. The CDR3 is 13 residues long. CDR3 DNA, as far as it was read: TGCGCCAGCAGTAGGGGGACGAACACTGAA. Residues: CASSRGTNTE. In full, the CDR3 is CASSRGTNTEAFF.

Remarks on this clone: Read data end 3 residues before the CDR3 end; the end is taken from the germline J gene. V is TRBV5-4 and J is TRBJ1-2; 7 nucleotides line up with TRBD1. The CDR3 has 15 residues. Trimming cost V 5 bases and J 7 bases; bases outside gene matches: 14. CDR1 and CDR2 (germline): SGHNT, YYREEE (reference sequence). The CDR3 loop reads CASRLYPTGTSGYTF. Incomplete CDR3 DNA: TGTGCCAGCAGACTCTACCCGACAGGGACGAGTGGC.

With respect to this clone: From the germline J gene comes the end of the CDR3, since the read stops 3 residues before it. V gene TRBV5-1 combines with J gene TRBJ1-1; 8 nucleotides align to TRBD1. The CDR3 has 15 amino acids. Germline assignment: CDR1 SGHRS and CDR2 YFSETQ. Trimming cost V 4 bases and J 5 bases; bases outside gene matches: 10. The CDR3 bases that were read are TGCGCCAGCAGCCTAGAACAGGGGGGAAGGACTGAA. It is translated as CASSLEQGGRTE. The CDR3 reads in full as CASSLEQGGRTEAFF. Full variable domain (missing parts from reference TRBV5-1 and TRBJ1-1): KAGVTQTPRYLIKTRGQQVTLSCSPISGHRSVSWYQQTPGQGLQFLFEYFSETQRNKGNFPGRFSGRQFSNSRSEMNVSTLELGDSALYLCASSLEQGGRTEAFFGQGTRLTVV.

Worth noting for this clone: The CDR3 extends 3 residues past the end of the read, so its final part is completed from the germline J gene. The chain links TRBV19 to TRBJ2-7, with a weak D call TRBD1 (5 bases). The V end was cut by 6 bases, the J end by 0 bases, with 9 bases between. The CDR3 runs 13 residues. Germline V gene lookup returns CDR1 LNHDA and CDR2 SQIVND (reference sequence). CDR3 DNA, as far as it was read: TGTGCCAGTAGGCAGGGTTCCTCCTACGAG. Translated, it gives CASRQGSSYE. The whole CDR3 sequence is CASRQGSSYEQYF.